Listed here are 16 T cell receptor beta chains from one sample, sequenced in a study of metastatic and nonmetastatic thyroid tumors. Thyroid surgery was preceded by no treatment in any patient. TCRdb recomputed clones from the PCR reads via MiXCR. The sample contains some 28,000 clones, 20% of which appear only once. Source material: blood. Every receptor here comes from a female donor with papillary thyroid cancer or a benign thyroid nodule (not recorded which). Some clones in this sample may be carry-over from other donors' samples.

This clone appeared a few times. V gene TRBV6-1 combines with J gene TRBJ2-3; D uncertain. Germline CDR1 MNHNS, CDR2 SASEGT. The V gene lost 3 bases and the J gene lost 2 bases, with 12 bases spanning the gap. This CDR3 comprises 15 residues. CDR3 nucleotides: TGTGCCAGCAGTGATACAACATACTCCACAGATACGCAGTATTTT. This translates into CASSDTTYSTDTQYF.

This chain uses TRBV18 with TRBJ1-2; D not certain. The CDR3 length is 13 residues. Germline CDR1 KGHSH, CDR2 LQKENI. V shed 1 base and J shed 8 bases, with 11 bases lying between them. The CDR3 here is CASSPLDGGGYTF. The CDR3 coding sequence is TGTGCCAGCTCACCACTGGATGGTGGCGGCTACACCTTC.

This clone came up many times. The J gene is TRBJ1-4, the V gene TRBV20-1, with D perhaps matching TRBD1 (5 bases). The CDR3 is 14 residues long. V lost 6 bases to trimming and J lost 1 base, with 12 bases between them. Germline lookup yields CDR1 DFQATT and CDR2 SNEGSKA (reference sequence). In nucleotides, the CDR3 is TGCAGTGCCCCCAGGGACGGAACTAATGAAAAACTGTTTTTT. Amino acids: CSAPRDGTNEKLFF.

This clone was seen a few times. J is TRBJ2-1 and V is TRBV20-1; D is perhaps TRBD1 (5 bases). The CDR3 runs 16 residues. Germline V lookup: CDR1 DFQATT, CDR2 SNEGSKA (reference sequence). Trimming cost V 6 bases and J 8 bases, with 26 bases left between them. Written as DNA, the CDR3 is TGCAGTGCCCTTTCCACGACAGCCCTCCCTTGGGATGAGCAGTTCTTC. Encoded protein: CSALSTTALPWDEQFF.

About this clone itself: Mismatch with germline at one junction end may stem from a read error. The chain uses TRBV5-1 and TRBJ1-6; D possibly corresponds to TRBD1 (5 bases). Germline V gene lookup returns CDR1 SGHRS and CDR2 YFSETQ. The CDR3 extends over 15 amino acids. The CDR3 here is CASSSNRDVNSPLYF. CDR3 coding DNA: TGCGCCAGCAGCTCTAACCGGGACGTTAATTCACCCCTCTACTTT.

This clone occurred many times. The junction and the germline gene differ at one end; a read error may be behind it. V usage is TRBV11-2 and J usage is TRBJ2-1, with TRBD2 matching over 10 bases. Germline CDR1 and CDR2: SGHAT and FQNNGV. The CDR3 is 14 amino acids. The chain's CDR3 is CASSLDPSGSKIVF. CDR3 bases: TGTGCCAGCAGCTTAGATCCTAGCGGGAGCAAGATTGTCTTC.

CDR3 sequence reads: CASSPGDSIYEQYF. The CDR3 DNA reads as TGTGCCAGCAGCCCCGGTGATTCGATTTACGAGCAGTACTTC. The chain employs TRBV13 and TRBJ2-7; the D is unclear. The germline gives CDR1 PRHDT, CDR2 FYEKMQ (reference sequence). This CDR3 spans 14 amino acids. Trimming pared 5 bases from V and 4 bases from J, leaving 15 bases between.

This clone appeared a few times. The genes are TRBV2 and TRBJ2-7, with D perhaps matching TRBD2 (5 bases). The CDR3 covers 15 residues. V lost 10 bases and J lost 0, with 19 bases in between. Germline CDR1 and CDR2: SNHLY and FYNNEI. In DNA, the CDR3 is TGTGCCACCCAACCCTTAGCGTCCATCTCCTACGAGCAGTACTTC. Protein: CATQPLASISYEQYF.

This clone was counted at least ten times. V is TRBV5-4 and J is TRBJ2-7; TRBD2 aligns across 7 bases. The CDR3 extends over 14 amino acids. Germline CDR1 and CDR2: SGHNT and YYREEE (reference sequence). V trimming: 4 bases; J trimming: 2 bases; junction bases outside the gene matches: 6. CDR3 amino acids: CASSQTAGPYEQYF. The CDR3 bases are TGTGCCAGCAGCCAAACAGCGGGACCCTACGAGCAGTACTTC.

The genes are TRBV6-1 and TRBJ2-3, with D possibly TRBD2 on 6 matching bases. This CDR3 has 13 residues. V was trimmed by 8 bases and J by 8 bases, leaving 17 bases between them. CDR1 and CDR2 (germline): MNHNS, SASEGT. The CDR3 nucleotides are TGTGCCAGCGGAGTTGGGGTGGGGGGTACGCAGTATTTT. This translates into CASGVGVGGTQYF.

V gene TRBV5-6 combines with J gene TRBJ2-1; a weak D match, TRBD1 (6 bases). Germline V gene sequence: CDR1 SGHDT, CDR2 YYEEEE. V was shortened by 2 bases and J by 9 bases, with 12 bases between the two germline ends. This CDR3 has 13 amino acids. CDR3 sequence: CASSFQGRGEQFF. DNA for the CDR3: TGTGCCAGCAGCTTCCAGGGCAGGGGTGAGCAGTTCTTC.

This clone has at least ten counts. The CDR3: CASSSQGGGELFF. CDR3 sequence (DNA): TGTGCCAGCAGCTCCCAGGGGGGCGGGGAGCTGTTTTTT. This rearrangement joins TRBV7-3 to TRBJ2-2, with D perhaps TRBD1 (7 bases). The V end lost 4 bases, the J end lost 7 bases, and 10 bases lay between the germline ends. This CDR3 contains 13 residues. Germline CDR1 SGHTA, CDR2 FQGTGA.

In this sample, this clone turned up many times. The chain links TRBV9 to TRBJ2-6, with D possibly matching TRBD1 (5 bases). V was cut by 2 bases and J by 7 bases, with 7 bases left in between. CDR3 size: 13 residues. Germline lookup yields CDR1 SGDLS and CDR2 YYNGEE. The CDR3 DNA reads as TGTGCCAGCAGCGTTGGGGCTGCCAACGTCCTGACTTTC. It yields the protein CASSVGAANVLTF.

This clone was counted a few times. J is TRBJ1-2 and V is TRBV6-1; no reliable D call. The CDR3 covers 10 residues. With 8 bases removed from V and 7 bases from J, the gap between germline ends came to 8 bases. CDR1 MNHNS and CDR2 SASEGT come from the germline V gene. CDR3 nucleotides: TGTGCCAGCCGTGGTCGTGGCTACACCTTC. Translating gives CASRGRGYTF.

This clone has a count of ten or more. V and J are TRBV7-9 and TRBJ1-6; 7 bases match TRBD1. V was clipped by 9 bases and J by 7 bases; unmatched bases: 9. This CDR3 comprises 14 residues. Germline values: CDR1 SEHNR, CDR2 FQNEAQ (reference sequence). As DNA, the CDR3 is TGTGCCAGTGAGACAGGGTTTCAGAATTCACCCCTCCACTTT. It codes for CASETGFQNSPLHF.

The gene calls are TRBV19 and TRBJ2-7; D gene unclear. This CDR3 has 14 amino acids. The V end was cut by 4 bases, the J end by 2 bases, with 12 bases between. The V gene's germline CDR1 is LNHDA and CDR2 SQIVND (reference sequence). The CDR3 DNA follows: TGTGCCAGTAGTAGTCTGCAGAAGACCTACGAGCAGTACTTC. Protein product: CASSSLQKTYEQYF.